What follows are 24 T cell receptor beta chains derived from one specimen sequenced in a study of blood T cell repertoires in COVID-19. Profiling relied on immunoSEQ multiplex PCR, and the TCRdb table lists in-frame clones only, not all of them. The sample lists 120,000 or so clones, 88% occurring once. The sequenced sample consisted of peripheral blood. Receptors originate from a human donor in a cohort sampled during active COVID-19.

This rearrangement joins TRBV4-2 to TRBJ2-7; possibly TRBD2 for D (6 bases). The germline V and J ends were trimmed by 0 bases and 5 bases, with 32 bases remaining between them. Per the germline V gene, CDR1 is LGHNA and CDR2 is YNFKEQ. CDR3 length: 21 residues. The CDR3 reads CASSQDLTGLLRGGGGNEQYF. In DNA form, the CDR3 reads TGTGCCAGCAGCCAAGATTTAACGGGACTCCTGAGGGGTGGAGGAGGGAACGAGCAGTACTTC.

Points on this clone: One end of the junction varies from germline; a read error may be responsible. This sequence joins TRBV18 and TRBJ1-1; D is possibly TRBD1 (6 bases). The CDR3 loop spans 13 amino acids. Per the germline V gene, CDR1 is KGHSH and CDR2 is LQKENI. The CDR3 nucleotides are TGTGCCAGCTTACCAGGGGCCCGGGCGGAAGCTTTCTTT. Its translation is CASLPGARAEAFF.

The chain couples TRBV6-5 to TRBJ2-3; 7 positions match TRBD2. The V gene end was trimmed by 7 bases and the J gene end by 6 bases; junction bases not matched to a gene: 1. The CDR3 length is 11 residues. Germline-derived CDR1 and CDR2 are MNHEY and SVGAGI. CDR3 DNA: TGTGCCAGCACCGGGGGGGATACGCAGTATTTT. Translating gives CASTGGDTQYF.

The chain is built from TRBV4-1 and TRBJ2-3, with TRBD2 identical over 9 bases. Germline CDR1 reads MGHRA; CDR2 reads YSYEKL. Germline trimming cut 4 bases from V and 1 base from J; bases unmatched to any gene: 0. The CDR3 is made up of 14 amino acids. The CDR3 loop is CASSRTSGTDTQYF. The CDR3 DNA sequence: TGCGCCAGCAGCCGGACTAGCGGCACAGATACGCAGTATTTT.

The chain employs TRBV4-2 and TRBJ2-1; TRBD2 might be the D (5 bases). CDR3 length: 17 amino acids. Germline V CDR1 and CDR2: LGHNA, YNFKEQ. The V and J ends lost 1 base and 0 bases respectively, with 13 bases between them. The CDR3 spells CASSQVAAESSYNEQFF. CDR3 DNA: TGTGCCAGCAGCCAAGTCGCAGCGGAGAGCTCCTACAATGAGCAGTTCTTC.

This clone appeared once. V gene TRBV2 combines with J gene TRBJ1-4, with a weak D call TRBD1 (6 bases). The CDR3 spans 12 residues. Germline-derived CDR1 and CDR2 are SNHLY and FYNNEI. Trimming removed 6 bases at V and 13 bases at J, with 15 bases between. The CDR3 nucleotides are TGTGCCAGCAGCGGAACAGGGTCGCGACTGTTTTTT. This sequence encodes CASSGTGSRLFF.

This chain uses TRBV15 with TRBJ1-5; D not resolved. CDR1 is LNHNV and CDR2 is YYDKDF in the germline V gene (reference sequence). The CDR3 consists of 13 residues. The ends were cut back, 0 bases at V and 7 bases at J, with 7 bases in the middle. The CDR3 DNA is TGTGCCACCAGCAGAGATGGCGGACAGCCCCAGCATTTT. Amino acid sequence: CATSRDGGQPQHF. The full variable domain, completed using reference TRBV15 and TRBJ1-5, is DAMVIQNPRYQVTQFGKPVTLSCSQTLNHNVMYWYQQKSSQAPKLLFHYYDKDFNNEADTPDNFQSRRPNTSFCFLDIRSPGLGDTAMYLCATSRDGGQPQHFGDGTRLSIL.

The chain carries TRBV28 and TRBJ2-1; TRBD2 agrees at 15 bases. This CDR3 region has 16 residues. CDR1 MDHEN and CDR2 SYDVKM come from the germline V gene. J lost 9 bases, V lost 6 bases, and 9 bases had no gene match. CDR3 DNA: TGTGCCAGCAGCCTTATCGGACTAGCGGGAGGGGGTGAGCAGTTCTTC. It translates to CASSLIGLAGGGEQFF. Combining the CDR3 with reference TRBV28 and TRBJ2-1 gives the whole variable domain DVKVTQSSRYLVKRTGEKVFLECVQDMDHENMFWYRQDPGLGLRLIYFSYDVKMKEKGDIPEGYSVSREKKERFSLILESASTNQTSMYLCASSLIGLAGGGEQFFGPGTRLTVL.

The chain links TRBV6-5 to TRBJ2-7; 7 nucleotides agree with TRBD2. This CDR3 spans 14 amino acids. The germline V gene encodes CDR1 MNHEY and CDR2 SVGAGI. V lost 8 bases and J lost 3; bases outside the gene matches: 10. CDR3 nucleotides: TGTGCCAGCGGGGGGGGTCATCCCATCTACGAGCAGTACTTC. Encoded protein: CASGGGHPIYEQYF.

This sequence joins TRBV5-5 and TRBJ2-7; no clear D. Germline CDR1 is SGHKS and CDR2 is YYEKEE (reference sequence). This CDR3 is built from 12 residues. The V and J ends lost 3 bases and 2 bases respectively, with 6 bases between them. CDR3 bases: TGTGCCAGCAGCTATTTAACCTACGAGCAGTACTTC. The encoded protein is CASSYLTYEQYF.

CDR3 residues: CASSMDRGSAGYTF. The CDR3 coding sequence is TGTGCCAGTAGTATGGATAGGGGGTCCGCTGGCTACACCTTC. The chain has TRBV19 and TRBJ1-2; D perhaps matches TRBD1 (6 bases). This CDR3 comprises 14 residues. V shed 3 bases and J shed 7 bases, with 15 bases lying between them. Germline V CDR1 and CDR2: LNHDA, SQIVND (reference sequence).

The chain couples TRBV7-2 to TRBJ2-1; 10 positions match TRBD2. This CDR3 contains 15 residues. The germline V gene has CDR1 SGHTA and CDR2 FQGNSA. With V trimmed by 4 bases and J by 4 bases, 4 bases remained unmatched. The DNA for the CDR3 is TGTGCCAGCAGCTCTGGGACTAGCGTATACAATGAGCAGTTCTTC. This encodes CASSSGTSVYNEQFF.

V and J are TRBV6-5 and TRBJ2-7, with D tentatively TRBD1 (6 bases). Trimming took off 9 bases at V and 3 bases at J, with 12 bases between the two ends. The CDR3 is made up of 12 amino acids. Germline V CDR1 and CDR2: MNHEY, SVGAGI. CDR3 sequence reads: CASSQGDYEQYF. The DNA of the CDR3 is TGTGCCAGTTCACAGGGAGACTACGAGCAGTACTTC.

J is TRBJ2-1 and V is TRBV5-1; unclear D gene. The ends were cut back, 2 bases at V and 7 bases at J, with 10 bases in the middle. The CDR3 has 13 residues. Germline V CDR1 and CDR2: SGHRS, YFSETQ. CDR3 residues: CASSLSSLNEQFF. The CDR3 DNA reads TGCGCCAGCAGCTTATCTAGTCTGAATGAGCAGTTCTTC. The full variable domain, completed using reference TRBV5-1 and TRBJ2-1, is KAGVTQTPRYLIKTRGQQVTLSCSPISGHRSVSWYQQTPGQGLQFLFEYFSETQRNKGNFPGRFSGRQFSNSRSEMNVSTLELGDSALYLCASSLSSLNEQFFGPGTRLTVL.

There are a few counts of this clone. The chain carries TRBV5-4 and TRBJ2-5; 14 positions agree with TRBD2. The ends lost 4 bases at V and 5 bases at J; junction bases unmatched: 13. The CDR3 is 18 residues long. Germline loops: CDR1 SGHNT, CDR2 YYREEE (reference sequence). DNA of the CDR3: TGTGCCAGCAGCGGGCCGACTAGCGGGGGGGCCCAATGGGAGACCCAGTACTTC. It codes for CASSGPTSGGAQWETQYF.

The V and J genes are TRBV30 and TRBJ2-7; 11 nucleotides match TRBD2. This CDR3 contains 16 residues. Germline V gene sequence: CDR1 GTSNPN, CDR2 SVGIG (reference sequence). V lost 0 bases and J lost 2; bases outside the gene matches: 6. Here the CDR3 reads CAWSVTTSGGPYEQYF. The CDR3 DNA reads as TGTGCCTGGAGTGTCACCACTAGCGGGGGACCCTACGAGCAGTACTTC. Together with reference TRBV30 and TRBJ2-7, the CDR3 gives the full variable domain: SQTIHQWPATLVQPVGSPLSLECTVEGTSNPNLYWYRQAAGRGLQLLFYSVGIGQISSEVPQNLSASRPQDRQFILSSKKLLLSDSGFYLCAWSVTTSGGPYEQYFGPGTRLTVT.

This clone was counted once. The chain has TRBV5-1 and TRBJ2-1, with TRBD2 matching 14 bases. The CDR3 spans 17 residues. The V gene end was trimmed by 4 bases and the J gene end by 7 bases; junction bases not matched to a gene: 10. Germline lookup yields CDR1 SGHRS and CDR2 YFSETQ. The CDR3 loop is CASSPRLTSGRENEQFF. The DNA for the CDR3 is TGCGCCAGCAGCCCACGCCTGACTAGCGGGAGGGAGAATGAGCAGTTCTTC.

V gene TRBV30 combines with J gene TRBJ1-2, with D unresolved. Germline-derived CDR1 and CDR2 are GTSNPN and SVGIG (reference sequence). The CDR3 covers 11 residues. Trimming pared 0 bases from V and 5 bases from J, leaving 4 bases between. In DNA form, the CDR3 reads TGTGCCTGGAGTGTCCAGTATGGCTACACCTTC. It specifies CAWSVQYGYTF.

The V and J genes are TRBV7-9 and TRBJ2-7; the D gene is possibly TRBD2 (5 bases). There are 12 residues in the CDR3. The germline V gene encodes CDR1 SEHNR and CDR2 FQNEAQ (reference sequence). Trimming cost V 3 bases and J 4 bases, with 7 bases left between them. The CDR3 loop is CASSFPGYEQYF. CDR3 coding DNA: TGTGCCAGCAGCTTCCCGGGGTACGAGCAGTACTTC.

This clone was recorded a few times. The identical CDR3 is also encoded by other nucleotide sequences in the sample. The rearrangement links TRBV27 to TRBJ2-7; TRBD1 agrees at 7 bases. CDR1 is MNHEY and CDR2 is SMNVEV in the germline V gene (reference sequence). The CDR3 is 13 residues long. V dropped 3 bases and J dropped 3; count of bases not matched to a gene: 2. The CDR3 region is CASSFGQVYEQYF. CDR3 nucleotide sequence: TGTGCCAGCAGTTTTGGACAGGTCTACGAGCAGTACTTC.

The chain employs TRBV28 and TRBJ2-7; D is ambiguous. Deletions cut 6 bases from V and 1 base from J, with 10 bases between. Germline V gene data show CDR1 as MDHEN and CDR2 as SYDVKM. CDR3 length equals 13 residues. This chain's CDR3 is CASSRLGSYEQYF. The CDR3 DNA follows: TGTGCCAGCAGCCGCCTCGGTTCCTACGAGCAGTACTTC.

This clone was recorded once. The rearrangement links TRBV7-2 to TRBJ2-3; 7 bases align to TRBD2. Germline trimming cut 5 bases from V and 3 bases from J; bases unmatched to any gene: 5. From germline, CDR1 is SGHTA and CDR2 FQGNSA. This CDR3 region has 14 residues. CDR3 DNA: TGTGCCAGCAGCGGCTGGGGGGGGACAGATACGCAGTATTTT. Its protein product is CASSGWGGTDTQYF.

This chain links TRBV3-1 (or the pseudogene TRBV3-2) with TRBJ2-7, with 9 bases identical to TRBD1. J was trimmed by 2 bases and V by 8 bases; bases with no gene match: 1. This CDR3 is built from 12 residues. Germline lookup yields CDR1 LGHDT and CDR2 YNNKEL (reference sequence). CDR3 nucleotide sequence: TGTGCCAGCGGACAGGGGCCCTACGAGCAGTACTTC. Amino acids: CASGQGPYEQYF.

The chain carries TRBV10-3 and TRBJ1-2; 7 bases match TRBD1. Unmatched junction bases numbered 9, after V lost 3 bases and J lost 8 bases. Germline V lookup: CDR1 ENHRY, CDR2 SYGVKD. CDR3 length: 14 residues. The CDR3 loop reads CAISDPPGQRGYTF. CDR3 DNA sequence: TGTGCCATCAGTGATCCCCCGGGACAGAGGGGCTACACCTTC.